This T cell receptor beta chain was recorded in a study of radiation and T cells in renal cell carcinoma. The protocol was immunoSEQ multiplex PCR, while the TCRdb copy is restricted to in-frame clones and leaves out a portion. The profile shows around 64,000 clones, about three quarters of them singletons. Time point: blood 4 weeks post-SBRT, at nephrectomy. Specified treatment: 15 Gy SBRT to primary tumor, nephrectomy 4 weeks later. Nephrectomy followed 15 Gy stereotactic body radiation by 4 weeks. The CDR3 has 12 residues. The germline V and J ends were trimmed by 1 base and 4 bases, with 5 bases remaining between them. Germline assignment: CDR1 SGDLS and CDR2 YYNGEE.

The sequenced sample was blood, obtained from a patient whose treatment included radiotherapy and nephrectomy. The chain links TRBV9 to TRBJ2-5; unclear D gene. This receptor was identified in a man in his sixties with renal cell carcinoma. The CDR3 DNA sequence: TGTGCCAGCAGCGTAAGTGGAGAGACCCAGTACTTC. Translating gives CASSVSGETQYF.